The text below deals with one T cell receptor (beta chain). The sample is drawn from a study of blood T cell repertoires in COVID-19. On the study more broadly: Samples representing acute and convalescent COVID-19 were sourced from the United States, Italy and Spain. PBMCs, B-cell-depleted T cells, or T cells were the source of the cDNA or gDNA that made up the material.

Authors' data handling: Estimated nucleated cell counts came from reference gene primer amplification. The method was immunoSEQ multiplex PCR; TCRdb's version includes in-frame clones alone and lacks a portion of them. D and trimming come from the DNA, and the V and J calls and clone size come from that table. The sample shows 60,000 to 65,000 clones, around 83% of them seen only once. Material: peripheral blood. The sequence derives from a woman aged 55-70 years with acute or convalescent COVID-19.

This CDR3 is CASSYNAAGGEAFF. The CDR3 nucleotides are TGTGCCAGCAGTTACAACGCAGCAGGAGGTGAAGCTTTCTTT. V is TRBV6-6 and J is TRBJ1-1; D remains unclear. V was cut by 2 bases and J by 7 bases, with 14 bases left in between. The V gene's germline CDR1 is MNHNY and CDR2 SVGAGI (reference sequence). The CDR3 consists of 14 residues.